This record covers a single T cell receptor beta chain. What it recognizes is unknown. This specimen belongs to a study of cytomegalovirus exposure and HLA in healthy donors. Findings and caveats of the study: High sensitivity and specificity were reportedly achieved when the classifier diagnosed cytomegalovirus status.

J gave up 8 bases and V 4 bases, and 11 bases lay outside the gene matches. CDR1 is SGDLS, CDR2 YYNGEE, per germline. This CDR3 is built from 14 residues. The assay was immunoSEQ multiplex PCR, and TCRdb's table has in-frame clones only and misses some. This sample has about 200,000 clones, with 84% found just once. Sequencing was performed on PBMCs. This TCR derives from a woman aged 25-40 years in good health and CMV-seropositive. The rearrangement uses TRBV9 and TRBJ1-2, with 7 bases matching TRBD1. CDR3 protein: CASSLTTGDRGYTF. The DNA for the CDR3 is TGTGCCAGCAGCCTAACAACAGGGGATCGGGGCTACACCTTC.